This T cell receptor (beta chain) was sequenced for a study of T cell responses to AZD1222 COVID-19 vaccine. The protocol was immunoSEQ multiplex PCR, while the TCRdb copy is restricted to in-frame clones and leaves out a portion. The sample shows tens of thousands of clones, 80% to 90% of them seen only once. Germline CDR1 and CDR2: MNHEY and SVGEGT. Deletions cut 5 bases from V and 5 bases from J, with 8 bases between. The CDR3 is 12 amino acids. V and J are TRBV6-2 or TRBV6-3 and TRBJ2-3; D is unclear. The TCR was taken from an adult who received the AZD1222 COVID-19 vaccine. This specimen was peripheral blood, taken 28 days after the second AZD1222 dose. The CDR3 sequence: CASSKSVDTQYF. In DNA form, the CDR3 reads TGTGCCAGCAGTAAGTCGGTAGATACGCAGTATTTT.